This T cell receptor (beta chain) was observed in a study of CD8+ T cells in alopecia areata. The overall study: Treated patients took oral tofacitinib at 5 to 10 mg twice daily.

General study findings and limits: Alopecia totalis/universalis scalp especially showed more expanded CD8+ clones than normal scalp. Tofacitinib delivered significant drops in scalp clonality and in expanded CD8+ clones among the top 100. Patients shared TCRs less clearly than mice did, possibly for HLA-related reasons.

The sample's treatment: oral pan-JAK inhibitor, 5-10 mg twice daily. CDR1 is SNHLY and CDR2 is FYNNEI in the germline V gene. This CDR3 is built from 14 residues. After removal of 6 bases from V and 4 bases from J, the junction contained 6 bases not matched to a gene. In regard to this clone: Its specificity is unknown.

Extracted from the samples, RNA was reverse transcribed into cDNA to serve as the sequencing template. Method: immunoSEQ multiplex PCR; TCRdb's copy keeps in-frame clones and lacks some. The table records about 270,000 clones, 45% to 70% of them present only once. The clonotype comes from a human donor with alopecia areata. The V and J genes are TRBV2 and TRBJ2-3; TRBD1 matches at 8 bases. The sample here was CD4+ T cells sorted from blood, taken at week 52, from a patient treated with tofacitinib. The CDR3 spells CASRDRVRADTQYF. As DNA, the CDR3 is TGTGCCAGCAGGGACAGGGTTCGGGCAGATACGCAGTATTTT.